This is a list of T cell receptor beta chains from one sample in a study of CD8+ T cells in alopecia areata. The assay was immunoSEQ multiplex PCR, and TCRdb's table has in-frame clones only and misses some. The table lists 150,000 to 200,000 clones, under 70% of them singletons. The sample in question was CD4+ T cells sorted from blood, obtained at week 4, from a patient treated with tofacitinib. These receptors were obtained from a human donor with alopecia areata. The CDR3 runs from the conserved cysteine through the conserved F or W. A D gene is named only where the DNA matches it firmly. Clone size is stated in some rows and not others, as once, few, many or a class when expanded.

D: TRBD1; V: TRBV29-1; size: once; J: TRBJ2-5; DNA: TGCAGCGTTGGGGACAGGGAGACCCAGTACTTC; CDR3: CSVGDRETQYF
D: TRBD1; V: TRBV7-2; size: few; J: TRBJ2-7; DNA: TGTGCCAGCAGCTCCGACAGGGGGGGCTACGAGCAGTACTTC; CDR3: CASSSDRGGYEQYF
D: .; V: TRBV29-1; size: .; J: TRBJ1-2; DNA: TGCAGCGTTGGACCTTTTGACAGGCGTATATATGGCTACACCTTC; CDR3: CSVGPFDRRIYGYTF
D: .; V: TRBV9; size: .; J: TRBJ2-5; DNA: TGTGCCAGCAGCGTTTCTCCTTTCGCGGAAGAGACCCAGTACTTC; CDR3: CASSVSPFAEETQYF
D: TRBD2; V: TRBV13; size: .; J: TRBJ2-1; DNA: TGTGCCAGCAGCTTATGGAGTAGCGGGGGCCACAATGAGCAGTTCTTC; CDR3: CASSLWSSGGHNEQFF
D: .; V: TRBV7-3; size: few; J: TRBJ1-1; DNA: TGTGCCAGCAGCTTATTGGGGATGAACACTGAAGCTTTCTTT; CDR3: CASSLLGMNTEAFF
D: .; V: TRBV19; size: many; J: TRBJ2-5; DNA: TGTGCCAGTAGTACAAACGGGGAGACCCAGTACTTC; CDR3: CASSTNGETQYF
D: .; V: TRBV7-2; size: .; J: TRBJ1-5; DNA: TGTGCCAGCAGCCCCGGACAACGCAGCAATCAGCCCCAGCATTTT; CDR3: CASSPGQRSNQPQHF
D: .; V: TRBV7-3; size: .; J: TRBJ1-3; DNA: TGTGCCAGCAGCATCGGCGGGGTTGGAAACACCATATATTTT; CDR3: CASSIGGVGNTIYF
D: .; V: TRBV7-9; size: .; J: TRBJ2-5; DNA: TGTGCCAGCAGCTTGTCGGGACGCGAGACCCAGTACTTC; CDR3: CASSLSGRETQYF
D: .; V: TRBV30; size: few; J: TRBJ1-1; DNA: TGTGCCTGGAGTCGGACTGAAGCTTTCTTT; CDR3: CAWSRTEAFF
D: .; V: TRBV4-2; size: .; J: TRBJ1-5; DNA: TGTGCCAGCAGCCACCCGGAACGGGGGGGCAATCAGCCCCAGCATTTT; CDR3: CASSHPERGGNQPQHF
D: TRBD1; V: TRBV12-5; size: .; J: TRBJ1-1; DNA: TGTGCTAGTGGTTTGCCTCGTTCCGGGACAGCCTTGCCGAACACTGAAGCTTTCTTT; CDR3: CASGLPRSGTALPNTEAFF
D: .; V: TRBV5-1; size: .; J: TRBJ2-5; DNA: TGCGCCAGCAGCCAATCGACAGGCGAAGAGACCCAGTACTTC; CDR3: CASSQSTGEETQYF
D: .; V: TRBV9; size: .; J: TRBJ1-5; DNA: TGTGCCAGCAGCGTAGCGGGGGGCGGCCAGCCCCAGCATTTT; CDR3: CASSVAGGGQPQHF
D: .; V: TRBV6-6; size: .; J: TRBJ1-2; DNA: TGTGCCAGCAGTTACATGGGGCTCGATGGCTACACCTTC; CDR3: CASSYMGLDGYTF
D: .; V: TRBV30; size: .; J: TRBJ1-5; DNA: TGTGCCTGGAGTTTGGGAGGGAGGAGTAATCAGCCCCAGCATTTT; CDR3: CAWSLGGRSNQPQHF
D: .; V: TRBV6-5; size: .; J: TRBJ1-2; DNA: TGTGCCAGCAGACTAAGGGCGGACTATGGCTACACCTTC; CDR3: CASRLRADYGYTF
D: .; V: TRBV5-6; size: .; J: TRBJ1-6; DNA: TGTGCCAGCAGCTTCAAATCGGGGAATTCACCCCTCCACTTT; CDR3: CASSFKSGNSPLHF
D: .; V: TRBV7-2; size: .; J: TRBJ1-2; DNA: TGTGCCAGCAGCTTTTCTACTAACGGCTACACCTTC; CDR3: CASSFSTNGYTF
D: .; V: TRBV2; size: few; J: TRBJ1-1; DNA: TGTGCCAGCAGTGGGGACACTGAAGCTTTCTTT; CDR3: CASSGDTEAFF
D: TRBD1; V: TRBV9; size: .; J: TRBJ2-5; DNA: TGTGCCAGCAGCGGCGGGACAGGGAAAGAGACCCAGTACTTC; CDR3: CASSGGTGKETQYF
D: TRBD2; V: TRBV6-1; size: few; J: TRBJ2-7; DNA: TGTGCCAGCTCCGGGACTACGACCTTGGAGCAGTACTTC; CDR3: CASSGTTTLEQYF
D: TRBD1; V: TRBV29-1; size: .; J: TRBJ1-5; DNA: TGCAGCGTCAGGACAGGGGGCAGGGATCAGCCCCAGCATTTT; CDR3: CSVRTGGRDQPQHF
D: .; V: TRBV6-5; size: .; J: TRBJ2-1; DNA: TGTGCCAGCAGTCGTCGGGGTATTCCCTACAATGAGCAGTTCTTC; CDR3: CASSRRGIPYNEQFF
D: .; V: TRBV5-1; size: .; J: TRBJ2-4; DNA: TGCGCCAGCAGCCCGGGAAACCGTGAAAACATTCAGTACTTC; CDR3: CASSPGNRENIQYF
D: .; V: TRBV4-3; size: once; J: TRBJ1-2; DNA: TGCGCCAGCAGCCAAGATCTTGATGGGGGGTACACCTTC; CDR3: CASSQDLDGGYTF
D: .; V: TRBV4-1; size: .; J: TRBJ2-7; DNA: TGCGCCAGCAGCCAACCGGGACGGAGGCCCTACGAGCAGTACTTC; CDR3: CASSQPGRRPYEQYF
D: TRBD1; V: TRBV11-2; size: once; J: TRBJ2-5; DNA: TGTGCCAGCGGAGAGACAGGGAGAGAGACCCAGTACTTC; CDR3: CASGETGRETQYF
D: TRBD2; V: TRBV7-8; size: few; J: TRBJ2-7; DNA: TGTGCCAGCAGCTTGGCTAGCGGGCTCTACGAGCAGTACTTC; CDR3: CASSLASGLYEQYF
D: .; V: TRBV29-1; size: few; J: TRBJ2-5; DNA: TGCAGCGTTGAGGACGTCGGGACCCTAGAGACCCAGTACTTC; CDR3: CSVEDVGTLETQYF
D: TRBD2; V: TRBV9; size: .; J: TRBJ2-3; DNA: TGTGCCAGCAGCCCGGCAGCGGGGGGCCTCGGTGATACGCAGTATTTT; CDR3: CASSPAAGGLGDTQYF
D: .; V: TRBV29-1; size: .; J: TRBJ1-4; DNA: TGCAGCGTTGAAGCCTGGGGTGAAAAACTGTTTTTT; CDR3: CSVEAWGEKLFF
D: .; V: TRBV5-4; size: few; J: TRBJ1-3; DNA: TGTGCCTCCTGGACCTCGAGCTCTGGAAACACCATATATTTT; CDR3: CASWTSSSGNTIYF
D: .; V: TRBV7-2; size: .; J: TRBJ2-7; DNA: TGTGCCAGCAGCTTCGGGGGGCCCAGCTCCTACGAGCAGTACTTC; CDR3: CASSFGGPSSYEQYF
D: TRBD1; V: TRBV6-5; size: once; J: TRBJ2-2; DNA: TGTGCCAGCAGTTATCAGGGGACAGGGTCTCCCGGGGAGCTGTTTTTT; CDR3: CASSYQGTGSPGELFF
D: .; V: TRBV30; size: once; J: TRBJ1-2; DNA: TGTGCCTGGAGTGTAACAGGGTGGGACTATGGCTACACCTTC; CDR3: CAWSVTGWDYGYTF
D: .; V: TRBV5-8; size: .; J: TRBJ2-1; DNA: TGTGCCAGCAGACCGGGCCTGATACTGAATGAGCAGTTCTTC; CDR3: CASRPGLILNEQFF
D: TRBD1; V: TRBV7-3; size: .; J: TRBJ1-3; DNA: TGTGCCAGCAGCTTCCAGGGACAGGACCTCTCTGGAAACACCATATATTTT; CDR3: CASSFQGQDLSGNTIYF
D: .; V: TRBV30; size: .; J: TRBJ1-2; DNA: TGTGCCTGGAATTCGGGGTCCGGGTTCGGCTACACCTTC; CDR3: CAWNSGSGFGYTF
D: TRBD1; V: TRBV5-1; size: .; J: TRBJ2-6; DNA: TGCGCCAGCAGCTTGTTTGGACAGGTCTCTGGGGCCAACGTCCTGACTTTC; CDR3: CASSLFGQVSGANVLTF
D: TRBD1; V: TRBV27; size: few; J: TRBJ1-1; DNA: TGTGCCAGCAGTTCATTCAGGGGGGCTGAAGCTTTCTTT; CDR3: CASSSFRGAEAFF
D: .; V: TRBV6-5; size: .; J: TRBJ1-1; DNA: TGTGCCAGCACACCCTACCAGAACACTGAAGCTTTCTTT; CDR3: CASTPYQNTEAFF
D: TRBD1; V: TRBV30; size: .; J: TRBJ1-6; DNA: TGTGCCTGGAAGGGACAGGATAATTCACCCCTCCACTTT; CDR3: CAWKGQDNSPLHF
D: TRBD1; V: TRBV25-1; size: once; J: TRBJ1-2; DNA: TGTGCCGCCGGGGACAGCCCCCTCTATGGCTACACCTTC; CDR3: CAAGDSPLYGYTF
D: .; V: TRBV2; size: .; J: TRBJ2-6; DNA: TGTGCCAGCAGTGGCAGGGGTTTTGCTGGGGCCAACGTCCTGACTTTC; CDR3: CASSGRGFAGANVLTF
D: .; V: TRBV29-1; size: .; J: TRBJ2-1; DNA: .; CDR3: CSVGLGILIF
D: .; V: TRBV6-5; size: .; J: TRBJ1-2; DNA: TGTGCCATCAGTCAAGACAGTCGCTTATACTATGGCTACACCTTC; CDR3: CAISQDSRLYYGYTF
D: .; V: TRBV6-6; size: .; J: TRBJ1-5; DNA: TGTGCCAGCAGTCCCCCCCGGCCTCAGCCCCAGCATTTT; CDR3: CASSPPRPQPQHF
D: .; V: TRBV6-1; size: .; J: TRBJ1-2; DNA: TGTGCCAGCCTTCCTGGGACGGCGAGCTATGGCTACACCTTC; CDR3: CASLPGTASYGYTF
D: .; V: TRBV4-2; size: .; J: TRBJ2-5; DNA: TGTGCCAGCAGCCAAGGGGACCTTGGACCGAAAAGTGGGGAGACCCAGTACTTC; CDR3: CASSQGDLGPKSGETQYF
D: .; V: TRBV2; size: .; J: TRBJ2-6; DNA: TGTGCCAGCAGTGGGGCGGGGGCCAACGTCCTGACTTTC; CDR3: CASSGAGANVLTF
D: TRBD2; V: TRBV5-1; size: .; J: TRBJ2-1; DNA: TGCGCCAGCAGCTCCGGAGCGGGGGTTGAGCAGTTCTTC; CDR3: CASSSGAGVEQFF
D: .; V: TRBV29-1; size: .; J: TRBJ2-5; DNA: TGCAGCGTGTTGTTGGGGGCCATTCACCGGGACCCTAAAGGAACCCAGTACTTC; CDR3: CSVLLGAIHRDPKGTQYF
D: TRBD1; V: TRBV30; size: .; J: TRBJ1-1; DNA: TGTGCCTGGAACCTTGGACAGGGGCCGAACACTGAAGCTTTCTTT; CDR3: CAWNLGQGPNTEAFF
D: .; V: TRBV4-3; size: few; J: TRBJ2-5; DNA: TGCGCCAGCAGCCTCGTGGGAGCGCTGGGGGAGACCCAGTACTTC; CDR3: CASSLVGALGETQYF
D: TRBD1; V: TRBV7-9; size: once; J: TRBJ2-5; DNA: TGTGCCAGCGCAGCGCTACAGGGGGGCCAAGAGACCCAGTACTTC; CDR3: CASAALQGGQETQYF